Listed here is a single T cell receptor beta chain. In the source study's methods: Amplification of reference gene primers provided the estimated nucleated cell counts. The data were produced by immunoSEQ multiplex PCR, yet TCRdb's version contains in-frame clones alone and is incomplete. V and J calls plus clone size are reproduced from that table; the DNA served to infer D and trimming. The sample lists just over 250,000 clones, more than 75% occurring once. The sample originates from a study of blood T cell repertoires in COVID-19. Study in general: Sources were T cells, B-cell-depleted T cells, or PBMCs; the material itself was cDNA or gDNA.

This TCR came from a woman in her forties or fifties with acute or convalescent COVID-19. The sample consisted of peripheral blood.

CDR3 protein: CASSIDALAQYF. Written as DNA, the CDR3 is TGTGCCAGTAGTATAGATGCCCTAGCGCAGTATTTT. The V and J genes are TRBV19 and TRBJ2-3; D is uncertain. The CDR3 is 12 residues long. CDR1 and CDR2 from the germline V gene are LNHDA and SQIVND (reference sequence). Trimming left V 0 bases short and J 10 bases short, with 8 bases between.